These 17 T cell receptor beta chains were sequenced from one sample in a study of T cell responses to AZD1222 COVID-19 vaccine. The table came from immunoSEQ multiplex PCR; TCRdb's copy has only in-frame clones and leaves some out. The table lists 140,000 to 150,000 clones, 90% to 95% of them singletons. Sample: peripheral blood, taken on day 0 of AZD1222 vaccination. The receptors shown here come from an adult in good health.

The chain combines TRBV27 with TRBJ1-5; 8 bases match TRBD1. In germline, CDR1 is MNHEY, CDR2 SMNVEV (reference sequence). V lost 7 bases to trimming and J lost 6 bases; unmatched junction nucleotides: 2. The CDR3 loop spans 12 amino acids. The CDR3 DNA reads as TGTGCCAGCACGACAGGGGTTCAGCCCCAGCATTTT. Its protein product is CASTTGVQPQHF.

This chain joins TRBV27 and TRBJ2-3; 9 bases are shared with TRBD1. Germline V gene lookup returns CDR1 MNHEY and CDR2 SMNVEV (reference sequence). V trimming: 4 bases; J trimming: 2 bases; junction bases outside the gene matches: 7. CDR3 length: 16 amino acids. The CDR3 sequence: CASSSNRDRVTDTQYF. CDR3 bases: TGTGCCAGCAGTTCCAACCGGGACAGGGTCACAGATACGCAGTATTTT.

V usage is TRBV28 and J usage is TRBJ2-1, with a tentative D call TRBD2 (5 bases). The CDR3 length is 21 residues. Germline V lookup: CDR1 MDHEN, CDR2 SYDVKM. Trimming shortened V by 5 bases and J by 9 bases, and 38 bases separated the two germline ends. CDR3 protein: CASSRRALRGRIGKTSIEQFF. CDR3 DNA sequence: TGTGCCAGCAGTCGTAGAGCTTTGAGAGGGCGGATCGGGAAGACGAGTATTGAGCAGTTCTTC.

This sequence joins TRBV9 and TRBJ1-5; the D gene is possibly TRBD1 (5 bases). CDR3 size: 15 residues. V lost 0 bases, J lost 5 bases, and 12 bases lay in between. Germline CDR1 is SGDLS and CDR2 is YYNGEE. The CDR3 DNA is TGTGCCAGCAGCGTAGGGGGGACCCTGTATCAGCCCCAGCATTTT. The encoded protein is CASSVGGTLYQPQHF.

The CDR3 loop reads CASSQGGGDSNQPQHF. The CDR3 bases are TGTGCCAGCAGCCAAGGTGGCGGGGATAGCAATCAGCCCCAGCATTTT. This chain links TRBV4-2 with TRBJ1-5; D is unclear. Trimming removed 1 base at V and 0 bases at J, with 10 bases between. From germline, CDR1 is LGHNA and CDR2 YNFKEQ. This CDR3 has 16 amino acids.

The chain has TRBV5-6 and TRBJ1-6; D gene unclear. Deletions cut 0 bases from V and 9 bases from J, with 4 bases between. The germline CDR1 and CDR2 sequences are SGHDT and YYEEEE. This CDR3 is built from 12 residues. The CDR3 DNA follows: TGTGCCAGCAGCTTGGCCTTTTCACCCCTCCACTTT. Translation gives CASSLAFSPLHF.

The chain carries TRBV5-1 and TRBJ1-2; D not resolved. Trimming shortened V by 0 bases and J by 8 bases, and 8 bases separated the two germline ends. CDR3 length equals 12 residues. From germline, CDR1 is SGHRS and CDR2 YFSETQ. The CDR3 reads CASSLGLQGYTF. The CDR3 nucleotides are TGCGCCAGCAGCTTGGGCCTCCAGGGCTACACCTTC.

The V and J genes are TRBV2 and TRBJ2-2; 8 bases fit TRBD2. Germline-derived CDR1 and CDR2 are SNHLY and FYNNEI. This CDR3 spans 13 amino acids. With 7 bases clipped from V and 6 bases from J, the junction kept 4 bases outside the gene matches. The CDR3 region has the DNA TGTGCCAGCACCGGGGGGGGTTCCGGGGAGCTGTTTTTT. This encodes CASTGGGSGELFF. Full variable domain (remainder filled in from reference TRBV2 and TRBJ2-2): EPEVTQTPSHQVTQMGQEVILRCVPISNHLYFYWYRQILGQKVEFLVSFYNNEISEKSEIFDDQFSVERPDGSNFTLKIRSTKLEDSAMYFCASTGGGSGELFFGEGSRLTVL.

The chain uses TRBV28 and TRBJ2-1, with D perhaps TRBD1 or TRBD2 (10 bases each). Germline CDR1 reads MDHEN; CDR2 reads SYDVKM. The V end was cut by 3 bases, the J end by 10 bases, with 31 bases between. This CDR3 has 19 amino acids. The CDR3 DNA follows: TGTGCCAGCAGTTTCCAGGGACAGGGGTATCGGCTAGCGGGAGCCGAGCAGTTCTTC. Its translation is CASSFQGQGYRLAGAEQFF.

With respect to this clone: The sample has other DNA sequences that encode this CDR3 too. The V gene is TRBV27, the J gene TRBJ2-1; D ambiguous. Germline V gene lookup returns CDR1 MNHEY and CDR2 SMNVEV (reference sequence). This CDR3 is 12 amino acids long. V lost 1 base and J lost 7, with 5 bases in between. CDR3 nucleotide sequence: TGTGCCAGCAGTTTATTGGGAAATGAGCAGTTCTTC. This sequence encodes CASSLLGNEQFF.

The rearrangement uses TRBV5-1 and TRBJ2-1; D may correspond to TRBD1 or TRBD2 (6 bases each). V was cut by 2 bases and J by 6 bases, with 12 bases left in between. The CDR3 runs 14 residues. Germline assignment: CDR1 SGHRS and CDR2 YFSETQ. The CDR3 is CASSFNGGGNEQFF. The CDR3 nucleotides are TGCGCCAGCAGCTTCAATGGAGGGGGCAATGAGCAGTTCTTC. Looking up the rest from reference TRBV5-1 and TRBJ2-1 gives the full variable domain: KAGVTQTPRYLIKTRGQQVTLSCSPISGHRSVSWYQQTPGQGLQFLFEYFSETQRNKGNFPGRFSGRQFSNSRSEMNVSTLELGDSALYLCASSFNGGGNEQFFGPGTRLTVL.

The chain uses TRBV5-6 and TRBJ2-7, with 10 bases fitting TRBD2. The CDR3 covers 14 residues. The junction had 7 bases not matched to a gene; V was cut back by 7 bases and J by 3 bases. CDR1 SGHDT and CDR2 YYEEEE come from the germline V gene. CDR3: CASGRTSGNYEQYF. The CDR3, as DNA: TGTGCCAGCGGAAGGACTAGCGGCAACTACGAGCAGTACTTC.

This clone was found once. V and J are TRBV5-4 and TRBJ1-2, with D hard to call. The V gene lost 1 base and the J gene lost 0 bases, with 7 bases spanning the gap. CDR1 and CDR2 from the germline V gene are SGHNT and YYREEE (reference sequence). The CDR3 extends over 14 amino acids. The chain's CDR3 is CASSLQGPNYGYTF. CDR3 DNA sequence: TGTGCCAGCAGCTTGCAAGGCCCTAACTATGGCTACACCTTC.

This chain uses TRBV29-1 with TRBJ2-7, with TRBD1 matching over 9 bases. J lost 4 bases, V lost 6 bases, and 7 bases had no gene match. This CDR3 spans 13 amino acids. Germline V gene lookup returns CDR1 SQVTM and CDR2 ANQGSEA. The CDR3 region has the DNA TGCAGCGTAGAGGGACAGGGAGATTACGAGCAGTACTTC. Its protein is CSVEGQGDYEQYF.

This chain links TRBV19 with TRBJ1-3; D not certain. Trimming took 3 bases from V and 0 from J, leaving 12 bases between them. The germline V gene has CDR1 LNHDA and CDR2 SQIVND (reference sequence). The CDR3 runs 16 residues. The CDR3 bases are TGTGCCAGTAGTATCCCTCTGGCCCTCTCTGGAAACACCATATATTTT. Translation gives CASSIPLALSGNTIYF.

The CDR3 region is CASSLGLAAPQETQYF. The CDR3 nucleotides are TGCGCCAGCAGCTTGGGATTAGCGGCTCCACAAGAGACCCAGTACTTC. The chain uses TRBV5-1 and TRBJ2-5; the D gene is possibly TRBD2 (6 bases). V was clipped by 0 bases and J by 2 bases, with 14 bases between them. Germline V gives CDR1 SGHRS, CDR2 YFSETQ. The CDR3 loop spans 16 amino acids.

The count of this clone is one. V and J are TRBV7-8 and TRBJ1-5; the match to TRBD1 covers 9 bases. CDR1 is SGHVS, CDR2 FQNEAQ, per germline. The CDR3 is made up of 21 amino acids. V lost 5 bases and J lost 0; bases outside the gene matches: 20. The CDR3, as DNA: TGTGCCAGCAGCGATTTTGGGACAGGAACAGGGGGCTACTATAGCAATCAGCCCCAGCATTTT. Protein sequence: CASSDFGTGTGGYYSNQPQHF. Full variable domain (outside the CDR3, taken from reference TRBV7-8 and TRBJ1-5): GAGVSQSPRYKVAKRGQDVALRCDPISGHVSLFWYQQALGQGPEFLTYFQNEAQLDKSGLPSDRFFAERPEGSVSTLKIQRTQQEDSAVYLCASSDFGTGTGGYYSNQPQHFGDGTRLSIL.